This is a list of T cell receptor beta chains from one sample in a study of T-cell reconstitution after alpha-beta-depleted transplantation in children. TCRdb independently ran MiXCR on the PCR reads; one entry per CDR3 protein. The table lists approximately 630,000 distinct CDR3 sequences, around 13% of them singletons. The starting material was PBMCs, obtained before TCRalphabeta/CD19-depleted stem cell transplant. All receptors derive from a girl aged 2 to 9 with congenital amegakaryocytic thrombocytopenia, due to receive a stem cell transplant. The CDR3 runs from the conserved cysteine through the conserved F or W. The D gene is left open where the match is weak. The size entry is marked missing in some rows and otherwise reads once, few, many or a size class.

j_call d_call clone_size v_call cdr3_aa cdr3_nt
TRBJ2-2 NA few TRBV5-1 CASSPPTTNTGELFF TGCGCCAGCAGCCCCCCGACCACGAACACCGGGGAGCTGTTTTTT
TRBJ2-3 TRBD2 few TRBV7-2 CASSPRSREGTQYF TGTGCCAGCAGCCCCCGTTCTCGGGAGGGGACGCAGTATTTT
TRBJ2-5 NA few TRBV12-3/TRBV12-4 CASSATGSQETQYF TGTGCCAGCAGTGCGACAGGATCCCAAGAGACCCAGTACTTC
TRBJ1-5 NA many TRBV7-8 CASSLGLRVGQPQHF TGTGCCAGCAGCTTAGGGCTCCGGGTGGGTCAGCCCCAGCATTTT
TRBJ2-7 NA many TRBV12-3/TRBV12-4 CASSFRGTPYEQYF TGTGCCAGCAGTTTTAGGGGCACCCCCTACGAGCAGTACTTC
TRBJ2-7 NA many TRBV29-1 CSVEESYTYEQYF TGCAGCGTGGAGGAATCTTACACCTACGAGCAGTACTTC
TRBJ2-5 NA few TRBV18 CASSSRREETQYF TGTGCCAGCTCAAGTCGGAGGGAAGAGACCCAGTACTTC
TRBJ2-2 TRBD2 few TRBV12-3/TRBV12-4 CASSFDAGGTGELFF TGTGCCAGCAGTTTCGATGCGGGAGGGACCGGGGAGCTGTTTTTT
TRBJ2-1 NA NA TRBV3-1 CACSQDLAKRSSYNEQFF TGTGCCTGCAGCCAAGATTTGGCGAAGCGAAGCTCCTACAATGAGCAGTTCTTC
TRBJ2-5 TRBD1 NA TRBV25-1 CASRMTGLETQYF TGTGCCAGCAGGATGACAGGGTTAGAGACCCAGTACTTC
TRBJ2-2 NA many TRBV9 CASGANTGELFF TGTGCCAGCGGAGCGAACACCGGGGAGCTGTTTTTT
TRBJ2-7 NA few TRBV20-1 CSARRRAHEQYF TGCAGTGCTAGACGCAGGGCTCACGAGCAGTACTTC
TRBJ2-5 NA NA TRBV14 CASSQLVGPRKETQYF TGTGCCAGCAGCCAGCTAGTTGGCCCGAGAAAAGAGACCCAGTACTTC
TRBJ2-1 NA many TRBV20-1 CSAPQAYNEQFF TGCAGTGCTCCCCAGGCCTACAATGAGCAGTTCTTC
TRBJ2-7 NA few TRBV20-1 CSARATADYEQYF TGCAGTGCTAGAGCAACAGCGGATTACGAGCAGTACTTC
TRBJ2-5 NA NA TRBV3-1 CASSHLTGEETQYF TGTGCCAGCAGCCACCTGACAGGAGAAGAGACCCAGTACTTC
TRBJ2-7 NA few TRBV20-1 CSASWREYEQYF TGCAGTGCTAGTTGGAGGGAATACGAGCAGTACTTC
TRBJ2-3 NA few TRBV5-5 CASSFESETDTQYF TGTGCCAGCAGCTTCGAGTCGGAAACAGATACGCAGTATTTT
TRBJ2-3 NA many TRBV28 CASARTTPVTDTQYF TGTGCCAGCGCTCGGACTACCCCGGTCACAGATACGCAGTATTTT
TRBJ2-7 TRBD1 few TRBV5-1 CASSLPRQGISSYEQYF TGCGCCAGCAGCTTACCACGACAGGGTATTTCCTCCTACGAGCAGTACTTC
TRBJ2-2 TRBD2 NA TRBV2 CASSPLAGGPGELFF TGTGCCAGCAGTCCACTAGCGGGAGGGCCCGGGGAGCTGTTTTTT
TRBJ2-1 TRBD2 many TRBV28 CASSRPGLAGLDQFF TGTGCCAGCAGCCGACCGGGACTAGCGGGACTCGATCAGTTCTTC
TRBJ2-3 TRBD1 NA TRBV12-3/TRBV12-4 CASRLGQGSRTDTQYF TGTGCCAGCAGACTGGGACAGGGGTCTCGCACAGATACGCAGTATTTT
TRBJ2-3 NA few TRBV20-1 CSARVPGARIDTQYF TGCAGTGCTAGAGTCCCGGGAGCACGGATAGATACGCAGTATTTT
TRBJ2-7 NA NA TRBV5-1 CASSLDVTGGGYEQYF TGCGCCAGCAGCTTGGATGTCACCGGAGGGGGATACGAGCAGTACTTC
TRBJ2-1 TRBD2 few TRBV3-1 CASSPGLAGYLPTYNEQFF TGTGCCAGCAGCCCAGGACTAGCGGGATATCTCCCAACATACAATGAGCAGTTCTTC
TRBJ2-3 NA many TRBV5-1 CASSLAHSSGDTQYF TGCGCCAGCAGCTTGGCCCATAGCAGTGGAGATACGCAGTATTTT
TRBJ2-6 NA few TRBV9 CASSVAVLSGANVLTF TGTGCCAGCAGCGTAGCAGTACTCTCTGGGGCCAACGTCCTGACTTTC
TRBJ2-3 TRBD2 NA TRBV20-1 CSASGREGLVPLDTQYF TGCAGTGCTAGTGGGCGGGAGGGCCTAGTTCCCCTGGATACGCAGTATTTT
TRBJ2-1 NA many TRBV20-1 CSPRPGPSYNEQFF TGCAGTCCCCGTCCCGGTCCTTCCTACAATGAGCAGTTCTTC
TRBJ2-1 NA NA TRBV20-1 CSAAYGGPRRKESSYNEQFF TGCAGTGCTGCCTACGGCGGACCCCGCAGAAAGGAGAGCTCCTACAATGAGCAGTTCTTC
TRBJ2-3 NA few TRBV5-1 CASSGSTTSTDTQYF TGCGCCAGCAGTGGTAGCACGACTAGCACAGATACGCAGTATTTT
TRBJ1-2 NA many TRBV20-1 CSARPPTGANYGYTF TGCAGTGCTAGACCCCCGACAGGAGCTAACTATGGCTACACCTTC
TRBJ2-7 TRBD2 many TRBV5-1 CASSLVSGSSYEQYF TGCGCCAGCAGCTTGGTTAGCGGGAGTTCCTACGAGCAGTACTTC
TRBJ2-4 NA many TRBV20-1 CSARGEDGGNIQYF TGCAGTGCTAGAGGGGAGGACGGCGGTAACATTCAGTACTTC
TRBJ2-5 NA few TRBV12-3/TRBV12-4 CASGGSTRDVETQYF TGTGCCAGCGGGGGGTCGACGCGGGACGTAGAGACCCAGTACTTC
TRBJ2-5 NA NA TRBV29-1 CSVAEIGGETQYF TGCAGCGTCGCCGAAATTGGGGGGGAGACCCAGTACTTC
TRBJ2-3 TRBD2 few TRBV28 CASTKGTSGREGQYF TGTGCCAGCACCAAGGGGACTAGCGGTCGTGAGGGGCAGTATTTT
TRBJ1-4 NA few TRBV5-1 CASSLSRATNEKLFF TGCGCCAGCAGCTTGTCCCGTGCAACTAATGAAAAACTGTTTTTT
TRBJ1-2 NA NA TRBV7-9 CASSFRQDLYGYTF TGTGCCAGCAGCTTCCGGCAGGACCTCTATGGCTACACCTTC
TRBJ1-4 NA many TRBV6-5 CASSYSGDNEKLFF TGTGCCAGCAGTTACTCCGGAGATAATGAAAAACTGTTTTTT
TRBJ2-3 TRBD2 few TRBV14 CASSPGRGTADTQYF TGTGCCAGCAGCCCTGGGAGGGGCACCGCAGATACGCAGTATTTT
TRBJ2-3 TRBD2 NA TRBV6-1 CASRATSGRFADTQYF TGTGCCAGCAGAGCGACTAGCGGGAGGTTTGCAGATACGCAGTATTTT
TRBJ2-3 NA many TRBV5-1 CASSPEGRITDTQYF TGCGCCAGCAGCCCGGAGGGACGGATCACAGATACGCAGTATTTT
TRBJ1-2 NA NA TRBV18 CASSGGPFGYTF TGTGCCAGCTCAGGGGGCCCTTTTGGCTACACCTTC
TRBJ1-1 NA NA TRBV10-3 CAADDGNTEAFF TGTGCCGCGGACGACGGGAACACTGAAGCTTTCTTT
TRBJ2-7 NA many TRBV5-1 CASVGENYEQYF TGCGCCAGCGTCGGGGAGAACTACGAGCAGTACTTC
TRBJ2-3 TRBD2 many TRBV29-1 CSVGSASGRSDTQYF TGCAGCGTTGGATCGGCTAGCGGGAGATCAGATACGCAGTATTTT
TRBJ1-1 TRBD1 few TRBV5-1 CASSSVTTGVGTEAFF TGCGCCAGCAGCTCAGTAACGACAGGGGTGGGGACTGAAGCTTTCTTT
TRBJ1-3 NA many TRBV11-2 CASSFRADGRSGNTIYF TGTGCCAGCAGCTTCCGCGCTGACGGGAGGTCTGGAAACACCATATATTTT
TRBJ2-1 TRBD2 NA TRBV12-3/TRBV12-4 CASTGEWGRARNEQFF TGTGCCAGCACCGGAGAGTGGGGGAGGGCCCGGAATGAGCAGTTCTTC
TRBJ2-7 NA many TRBV20-1 CSLVGEGYEQYF TGCAGCCTCGTCGGAGAGGGGTACGAGCAGTACTTC
TRBJ1-4 NA many TRBV7-9 CASMPGKNEKLFF TGTGCCAGCATGCCAGGGAAGAATGAAAAACTGTTTTTT
TRBJ2-2 TRBD1 many TRBV12-3/TRBV12-4 CASSFRGLTGELFF TGTGCCAGCAGTTTCAGGGGGCTAACCGGGGAGCTGTTTTTT
TRBJ2-3 NA few TRBV28 CASSLGLLGTDTQYF TGTGCCAGCAGCCTTGGACTCCTCGGCACAGATACGCAGTATTTT
TRBJ2-1 TRBD1 many TRBV20-1 CSASQGAYEQFF TGCAGTGCTAGCCAGGGGGCTTATGAGCAGTTCTTC
TRBJ2-1 NA many TRBV5-1 CASSSHLGVDEQFF TGCGCCAGCAGCTCCCACTTAGGGGTCGATGAGCAGTTCTTC
TRBJ2-5 TRBD1 few TRBV18 CASSRRQGSETQYF TGTGCCAGCTCACGCCGACAGGGGAGCGAGACCCAGTACTTC
TRBJ2-7 TRBD2 NA TRBV29-1 CSVAGESSYEQYF TGCAGCGTGGCGGGAGAGTCCTCCTACGAGCAGTACTTC